This passage covers 32 T cell receptor beta chains from one sample sequenced in a study of response to subunit inactivated influenza vaccine. TCRdb re-derived calls from the RT-PCR reads in MiXCR, one entry per CDR3 protein. The profile shows 500,000 to 550,000 distinct CDR3 sequences, less than 25% of them singletons. This sample also appeared in a second study, on T cells expressing NK-cell markers. As that study records: The cDNA for TCR beta came from 5'RACE template switching with UMIs.

The sequences come from CD4+ T cells sorted from PBMCs, collected approximately 12 days after vaccination. The receptor set was obtained from a man aged 45-60 years who received an inactivated influenza vaccine.

This clonotype was seen a few times. The chain combines TRBV12-3 or TRBV12-4 with TRBJ1-6; D gene ambiguous. The CDR3 contains 14 residues. Trimming took off 3 bases at V and 5 bases at J, with 8 bases between the two ends. The CDR3 here is CASSFKGNNSPLHF. As DNA, the CDR3 is TGTGCCAGCAGTTTCAAAGGGAATAATTCACCCCTCCACTTT.

This chain connects TRBV2 to TRBJ1-5; 9 bases are a match to TRBD1. Germline V gene lookup returns CDR1 SNHLY and CDR2 FYNNEI. This CDR3 spans 14 amino acids. Trimming took 10 bases from V and 6 from J; bases not matched to a gene: 10. The chain's CDR3 is CATRRGQGGQPQHF. As DNA, the CDR3 is TGTGCCACTAGGAGGGGACAGGGAGGTCAGCCCCAGCATTTT.

Only a few counts were recorded for this clonotype. The CDR3 here is CASSLRIGAGEGYGYTF. DNA of the CDR3: TGTGCCAGCAGCCTTAGAATCGGGGCGGGAGAAGGATATGGCTACACCTTC. The chain is built from TRBV7-8 and TRBJ1-2; TRBD1 might be the D (5 bases). V lost 5 bases to trimming and J lost 5 bases, with 24 bases between them. The CDR3 runs 17 residues. Germline-derived CDR1 and CDR2 are SGHVS and FQNEAQ. Looking up the rest from reference TRBV7-8 and TRBJ1-2 gives the full variable domain: GAGVSQSPRYKVAKRGQDVALRCDPISGHVSLFWYQQALGQGPEFLTYFQNEAQLDKSGLPSDRFFAERPEGSVSTLKIQRTQQEDSAVYLCASSLRIGAGEGYGYTFGSGTRLTVV.

This clonotype was detected only a few times. The rearrangement joins TRBV20-1 to TRBJ2-5; D gene uncertain. The CDR3 is 14 residues long. Germline CDR1 is DFQATT and CDR2 is SNEGSKA (reference sequence). The ends were cut back, 6 bases at V and 2 bases at J, with 16 bases in the middle. CDR3: CSATRPSEQETQYF. Here the CDR3 DNA reads TGCAGTGCAACAAGACCCAGCGAACAAGAGACCCAGTACTTC.

The chain has TRBV7-9 and TRBJ2-7, with D perhaps TRBD1 (5 bases). CDR1 and CDR2 from the germline V gene are SEHNR and FQNEAQ (reference sequence). The CDR3 totals 14 residues. The V end was cut by 5 bases, the J end by 3 bases, with 14 bases between. CDR3 in DNA: TGTGCCAGCAGCCGCGACAGATACAACTACGAGCAGTACTTC. The encoded protein is CASSRDRYNYEQYF.

With regard to this clonotype: Mismatch with germline at one junction end may stem from a read error. The genes are TRBV11-2 and TRBJ1-4, with 8 bases fitting TRBD1. The CDR3 sequence is 16 residues long. The germline CDR1 and CDR2 sequences are SGHAT and FQNNGV. CDR3 coding DNA: TGTGCCAGCAGCCAACTTGCAGGGGGCACTAATGATAAACTGTTTTTT. It yields the protein CASSQLAGGTNDKLFF.

The chain carries TRBV15 and TRBJ2-1; D gene unclear. Germline CDR1 and CDR2: LNHNV and YYDKDF (reference sequence). V lost 0 bases and J 0 bases, leaving 9 bases between the germline ends. CDR3 length: 16 amino acids. Written as DNA, the CDR3 is TGTGCCACCAGCAGAGATTTAGTAAGCTCCTACAATGAGCAGTTCTTC. It is translated as CATSRDLVSSYNEQFF.

The gene calls are TRBV19 and TRBJ1-2; 7 bases are a match to TRBD1. The CDR3 extends over 16 amino acids. The J segment lost 2 bases and the V segment lost 2 bases, leaving 8 bases of the junction unmatched. Germline assignment: CDR1 LNHDA and CDR2 SQIVND (reference sequence). The CDR3 nucleotides are TGTGCCAGTAGTATAAGGAGGGGACAGCGGAACTATGGCTACACCTTC. Its protein is CASSIRRGQRNYGYTF. Using reference TRBV19 and TRBJ1-2 for the parts outside the CDR3, the full variable domain is DGGITQSPKYLFRKEGQNVTLSCEQNLNHDAMYWYRQDPGQGLRLIYYSQIVNDFQKGDIAEGYSVSREKKESFPLTVTSAQKNPTAFYLCASSIRRGQRNYGYTFGSGTRLTVV.

This clonotype was recorded at least ten times. The rearrangement joins TRBV20-1 to TRBJ2-5, with no clear D. This CDR3 is built from 13 residues. Germline V gene sequence: CDR1 DFQATT, CDR2 SNEGSKA (reference sequence). V was clipped by 6 bases and J by 4 bases, with 15 bases between them. Here the CDR3 reads CSANHAARETQYF. Here the CDR3 DNA reads TGCAGTGCAAACCATGCCGCGAGAGAGACCCAGTACTTC.

This clonotype occurred a few times. The chain uses TRBV18 and TRBJ2-3; D is unresolved. The CDR3 spans 15 residues. Between the trimmed V and J ends, which lost 2 bases and 2 bases, there was a span of 11 bases. The germline CDR1 and CDR2 sequences are KGHSH and LQKENI. The CDR3 DNA is TGTGCCAGCTCACCATCGATGGCGTCCACAGATACGCAGTATTTT. This codes for CASSPSMASTDTQYF.

V usage is TRBV24-1 and J usage is TRBJ2-5; 9 bases agree with TRBD2. V was pared by 9 bases and J by 5 bases, with 12 bases of the junction left unmatched. Germline V gene data show CDR1 as KGHDR and CDR2 as SFDVKD. There are 15 residues in the CDR3. The CDR3 here is CATGTAGGTLETQYF. For the CDR3, the DNA is TGTGCCACCGGAACAGCGGGGGGCACGCTGGAGACCCAGTACTTC.

The CDR3 bases are TGTGCCACCAGTGATCCCGGGACTAGCGGGGGGGCCCGCAATGAGCAGTTCTTC. This translates into CATSDPGTSGGARNEQFF. The chain carries TRBV24-1 and TRBJ2-1, with 16 bases aligning to TRBD2. The CDR3 runs 18 residues. The ends lost 3 bases at V and 6 bases at J; junction bases unmatched: 7. The germline V gene encodes CDR1 KGHDR and CDR2 SFDVKD.

The table lists this clonotype with a few counts. The chain joins TRBV12-3 or TRBV12-4 to TRBJ2-1; no firm D call. Trimming left V 6 bases short and J 13 bases short, with 16 bases between. The CDR3 has 12 residues. The CDR3 coding sequence is TGTGCCAGCAGCCCCCCACAGAGCCCCCAGTTCTTC. It translates to CASSPPQSPQFF.

The table lists this clonotype with a few counts. The V and J genes are TRBV3-1 and TRBJ2-3; tentatively, D is TRBD1 or TRBD2 (5 bases each). CDR1 and CDR2 (germline): LGHDT, YNNKEL (reference sequence). This CDR3 region has 15 residues. The V end was cut by 0 bases, the J end by 6 bases, with 13 bases between. The CDR3 bases are TGTGCCAGCAGCCAAGATCTACTAGGGGCTGATACGCAGTATTTT. This sequence encodes CASSQDLLGADTQYF.

This clonotype was counted ten times or more. V and J are TRBV10-3 and TRBJ2-7; no reliable D call. This CDR3 comprises 13 residues. CDR1 and CDR2 from the germline V gene are ENHRY and SYGVKD. V was trimmed by 3 bases and J by 7 bases, leaving 13 bases between them. CDR3 region: CAISDPPSREQYF. The CDR3 nucleotides read TGTGCCATCAGTGACCCCCCGTCGCGGGAGCAGTACTTC.

The chain recombines TRBV5-1 with TRBJ2-5; 12 nucleotides line up with TRBD1. The V segment lost 7 bases and the J segment 13 bases; nucleotides outside the gene matches: 14. CDR3 length: 14 amino acids. From germline, CDR1 is SGHRS and CDR2 YFSETQ. CDR3 sequence: CASGLGTGGNDRYF. In nucleotides, the CDR3 is TGCGCCAGCGGATTAGGGACAGGGGGCAATGATCGGTACTTC.

The chain combines TRBV12-3 or TRBV12-4 with TRBJ2-7; D may match TRBD1 or TRBD2 (6 bases each). The V gene lost 7 bases and the J gene lost 2 bases, with 18 bases spanning the gap. The CDR3 is 15 residues long. The CDR3 loop is CASTQGGGRTYEQYF. CDR3 DNA sequence: TGTGCCAGCACCCAAGGAGGGGGTCGAACCTACGAGCAGTACTTC.

As concerns this clonotype: This sequence may be a read error, since a much larger clone differs from it by one base. This chain connects TRBV4-1 to TRBJ2-7, with 9 positions matching TRBD1. The CDR3 covers 14 residues. V shed 5 bases and J 3 bases; nucleotides not matched to a gene: 5. CDR1 is MGHRA, CDR2 YSYEKL, per germline. The CDR3 DNA follows: TGCGCCAGCAGCAGAAAGGACAGGGGCTACGAGCAGTACTTC. Translating gives CASSRKDRGYEQYF.

This rearrangement joins TRBV20-1 to TRBJ2-1; 10 positions match TRBD1. Germline CDR1 DFQATT, CDR2 SNEGSKA (reference sequence). The length of the CDR3 is 15 residues. V gave up 7 bases and J gave up 4 bases; unmatched junction bases: 10. CDR3 sequence (DNA): TGCAGTGTCCCGCCGGGACAGGGGCCGTACAATGAGCAGTTCTTC. Protein product: CSVPPGQGPYNEQFF.

The chain uses TRBV7-9 and TRBJ1-2; D may be TRBD1 (6 bases). The V and J ends lost 1 base and 7 bases respectively, with 7 bases between them. Germline V gene lookup returns CDR1 SEHNR and CDR2 FQNEAQ (reference sequence). There are 12 residues in the CDR3. The DNA of the CDR3 is TGTGCCAGCAGCTTAGGACAGGCTGGCTACACCTTC. This gives the protein CASSLGQAGYTF. The full variable domain, in which reference TRBV7-9 and TRBJ1-2 provide the parts outside the CDR3, is DTGVSQNPRHKITKRGQNVTFRCDPISEHNRLYWYRQTLGQGPEFLTYFQNEAQLEKSRLLSDRFSAERPKGSFSTLEIQRTEQGDSAMYLCASSLGQAGYTFGSGTRLTVV.

In its sample, this clonotype was seen many times. The V call is TRBV7-3, the J call TRBJ2-3, with 7 bases lining up with TRBD2. The CDR3 sequence is 14 residues long. After removal of 2 bases from V and 2 bases from J, the junction contained 1 base not matched to a gene. The germline V gene encodes CDR1 SGHTA and CDR2 FQGTGA. CDR3 bases: TGTGCCAGCAGCTTAGCGGGAGACACAGATACGCAGTATTTT. This codes for CASSLAGDTDTQYF.

There are a few counts of this clonotype. The chain is built from TRBV3-1 and TRBJ1-4; 7 bases align to TRBD1. This CDR3 region has 15 residues. CDR1 is LGHDT, CDR2 YNNKEL, per germline (reference sequence). With V trimmed by 1 base and J by 7 bases, 6 bases remained unmatched. The CDR3 DNA follows: TGTGCCAGCAGCCAAGGTTCCGGGACAGCTGAAAAACTGTTTTTT. Its translation is CASSQGSGTAEKLFF. The whole variable domain, filled in from reference TRBV3-1 and TRBJ1-4, reads DTAVSQTPKYLVTQMGNDKSIKCEQNLGHDTMYWYKQDSKKFLKIMFSYNNKELIINETVPNRFSPKSPDKAHLNLHINSLELGDSAVYFCASSQGSGTAEKLFFGSGTQLSVL.

The chain employs TRBV12-3 or TRBV12-4 and TRBJ1-1, with D perhaps TRBD1 (5 bases). V was clipped by 4 bases and J by 4 bases, with 13 bases between them. The CDR3 has 14 amino acids. CDR3: CASSSSRVGTEAFF. The CDR3 DNA sequence: TGTGCCAGCAGTTCAAGCAGGGTAGGCACTGAAGCTTTCTTT.

This chain uses TRBV6-1 with TRBJ1-5; no reliable D call. CDR3 length equals 13 residues. Trimming removed 3 bases at V and 5 bases at J, with 8 bases between. CDR1 and CDR2 (germline): MNHNS, SASEGT. CDR3 in amino acids: CASSDTLDQPQHF. The CDR3 DNA sequence: TGTGCCAGCAGTGACACCTTAGATCAGCCCCAGCATTTT.

The gene calls are TRBV20-1 and TRBJ2-3; 7 nucleotides align to TRBD2. CDR3 size: 14 residues. The germline V gene has CDR1 DFQATT and CDR2 SNEGSKA (reference sequence). J was trimmed by 6 bases and V by 6 bases; bases with no gene match: 12. CDR3 region: CSAELPGGGDTQYF. CDR3 coding DNA: TGCAGTGCCGAGCTTCCGGGGGGAGGGGATACGCAGTATTTT.

This clonotype was seen only a few times. The rearrangement uses TRBV28 and TRBJ2-7, with TRBD1 matching 7 bases. The CDR3 runs 13 residues. Germline lookup yields CDR1 MDHEN and CDR2 SYDVKM. V lost 5 bases to trimming and J lost 9 bases; unmatched junction nucleotides: 10. The CDR3 spells CASSPSDRERQYF. CDR3 in DNA: TGTGCCAGCAGTCCATCCGACAGGGAACGGCAGTACTTC.

This clonotype has just a few counts. The V and J genes are TRBV7-2 and TRBJ2-2, with a tentative D call TRBD2 (6 bases). V was cut by 5 bases and J by 6 bases, with 16 bases left in between. The CDR3 runs 15 residues. The germline V gene has CDR1 SGHTA and CDR2 FQGNSA. The CDR3 loop reads CASSRGVGNPGELFF. Here the CDR3 DNA reads TGTGCCAGCAGCCGCGGGGTGGGGAATCCCGGGGAGCTGTTTTTT.

In nucleotides, the CDR3 is TGTGCCACCAGCAGATGGGACAGCCAAAATGAAAAACTGTTTTTT. As protein: CATSRWDSQNEKLFF. The chain recombines TRBV15 with TRBJ1-4; TRBD1 aligns across 7 bases. This CDR3 comprises 15 residues. V dropped 2 bases and J dropped 5; count of bases not matched to a gene: 5. CDR1 LNHNV and CDR2 YYDKDF come from the germline V gene (reference sequence).

The chain is built from TRBV28 and TRBJ1-2; D gene unclear. The germline V and J ends were trimmed by 6 bases and 6 bases, with 20 bases remaining between them. The CDR3 spans 15 residues. Germline CDR1 is MDHEN and CDR2 is SYDVKM. The CDR3 coding sequence is TGTGCCAGCAGCCCTGGTCTCCCGGGAGGAAATGGCTACACCTTC. This sequence encodes CASSPGLPGGNGYTF.

V and J are TRBV4-2 and TRBJ2-1, with D perhaps TRBD2 (5 bases). The CDR3 runs to 16 residues. Germline CDR1 reads LGHNA; CDR2 reads YNFKEQ. The germline V and J ends were trimmed by 0 bases and 0 bases, with 9 bases remaining between them. The CDR3 is CASSQDLSGSYNEQFF. As DNA, the CDR3 is TGTGCCAGCAGCCAAGATCTCAGCGGCTCCTACAATGAGCAGTTCTTC.

This clonotype was seen only a few times. This chain links TRBV3-1 with TRBJ2-2, with 8 bases aligning to TRBD2. CDR3 length: 16 residues. The germline V gene encodes CDR1 LGHDT and CDR2 YNNKEL (reference sequence). V shed 0 bases and J 9 bases; nucleotides not matched to a gene: 9. The CDR3 sequence is CASSQESGGLVWELFF. DNA of the CDR3: TGTGCCAGCAGCCAAGAAAGTGGGGGACTAGTTTGGGAGCTGTTTTTT.

This clonotype was detected only a few times. The CDR3 DNA reads as TGTGCCAGCCCAGTGGGAGGGGACGAGCAGTACTTC. This encodes CASPVGGDEQYF. The J gene is TRBJ2-7, the V gene TRBV27; 7 bases match TRBD2. Germline values: CDR1 MNHEY, CDR2 SMNVEV (reference sequence). The CDR3 is made up of 12 amino acids. With 8 bases clipped from V and 5 bases from J, the junction kept 6 bases outside the gene matches.